This T cell receptor (beta chain) was identified in a study of CD8+CD57+ T cells in acquired aplastic anemia. On the study more broadly: Sorted cells (CD4+ and CD8+) yielded DNA amounts that averaged roughly 3.5 ug. Sequencing produced an average of about 10.8 million reads per healthy donor for CD4+ cells.

In its sample, this clonotype was seen many times. The antigen is not known. Notes on the study in general: CD8+ Simpson's diversity showed no significant patient-control difference. Patients had approximately 30 CD8+ CDR3 sequences in common with controls (the shared set).

With 4 bases removed from V and 0 bases from J, the gap between germline ends came to 5 bases. This CDR3 has 13 residues. CDR1 and CDR2 (germline): SGHDT, YYEEEE. CDR3 and TCR beta VDJ profiling relied on a genomic DNA template. A single record per CDR3 protein comes from TCRdb applying MiXCR to the reads. The sample lists hundreds of thousands of distinct CDR3 sequences; 65% to 80% were seen once. Material: sorted CD4+, CD8+, or CD8+CD57+ T cells (not recorded which) from PBMCs. The sequence was obtained from a human donor in good health, serving as a control. J is TRBJ1-3 and V is TRBV5-6; D unresolved. CDR3 protein: CASSKGSGNTIYF. The CDR3 coding sequence is TGTGCCAGCAGCAAGGGCTCTGGAAACACCATATATTTT. Supplemented by reference TRBV5-6 and TRBJ1-3, the full variable domain reads DAGVTQSPTHLIKTRGQQVTLRCSPKSGHDTVSWYQQALGQGPQFIFQYYEEEERQRGNFPDRFSGHQFPNYSSELNVNALLLGDSALYLCASSKGSGNTIYFGEGSWLTVV.